Listed here are 16 T cell receptor beta chains from one sample, sequenced in a study of cytomegalovirus exposure and HLA in healthy donors. PCR amplification relied on 60 Vbeta primers (plus 13 Jbeta primers). Sequencing was performed with immunoSEQ multiplex PCR; in TCRdb, only in-frame clones are kept and a portion is missing. The sample comprises some 180,000 clones, 75% to 85% of which are singletons, and around 1.5% rests with the top ten. What was sequenced was PBMCs. These receptors all stem from a man younger than 35 in good health and CMV-seronegative.

This clone appeared once. The chain carries TRBV5-5 and TRBJ1-4; the D is unclear. The germline V gene encodes CDR1 SGHKS and CDR2 YYEKEE (reference sequence). V was pared by 2 bases and J by 4 bases, with 3 bases between. The CDR3 spans 12 residues. In nucleotides, the CDR3 is TGTGCCAGCAGCTTTCTTAATGAAAAACTGTTTTTT. It codes for CASSFLNEKLFF.

The V gene is TRBV7-9, the J gene TRBJ2-7; tentative D call: TRBD2 (7 bases). Germline V gene data show CDR1 as SEHNR and CDR2 as FQNEAQ (reference sequence). Trimming cost V 0 bases and J 5 bases, with 11 bases left between them. The CDR3 has 14 amino acids. The DNA of the CDR3 is TGTGCCAGCAGCTTAGCAGGGGGACTAAACGAGCAGTACTTC. Its protein is CASSLAGGLNEQYF.

This clone turned up a few times. The rearrangement uses TRBV30 and TRBJ2-7; D possibly corresponds to TRBD2 (7 bases). V was trimmed by 2 bases and J by 5 bases, leaving 16 bases between them. Germline V CDR1 and CDR2: GTSNPN, SVGIG (reference sequence). This CDR3 has 14 amino acids. DNA for the CDR3: TGTGCCTGGAGTAGGGGGGGCCGGCTAAACGAGCAGTACTTC. The encoded protein is CAWSRGGRLNEQYF.

The V call is TRBV4-3, the J call TRBJ2-7; D possibly corresponds to TRBD1 (6 bases). The CDR3 is 17 residues long. CDR1 is LGHNA and CDR2 is YSLEER in the germline V gene. V was pared by 0 bases and J by 0 bases, with 15 bases between. CDR3 coding DNA: TGCGCCAGCAGCCAAGATGAAACAGGGACCAGCTCCTACGAGCAGTACTTC. Amino acids: CASSQDETGTSSYEQYF.

The chain employs TRBV5-1 and TRBJ2-2, with 9 positions matching TRBD1. Germline CDR1 and CDR2: SGHRS and YFSETQ. The CDR3 has 14 amino acids. With V trimmed by 4 bases and J by 7 bases, 5 bases remained unmatched. CDR3 in DNA: TGCGCCAGCAGCCCGGGACAGGGCGGCGGGGAGCTGTTTTTT. It translates to CASSPGQGGGELFF.

The V call is TRBV9, the J call TRBJ2-2; tentatively, D is TRBD1 (5 bases). CDR3 size: 15 residues. Deletions cut 0 bases from V and 2 bases from J, with 8 bases between. Germline V CDR1 and CDR2: SGDLS, YYNGEE. The CDR3 loop is CASSVGQPNTGELFF. The CDR3 DNA sequence: TGTGCCAGCAGCGTAGGACAGCCCAACACCGGGGAGCTGTTTTTT. The full variable domain, its missing parts supplied by reference TRBV9 and TRBJ2-2, is DSGVTQTPKHLITATGQRVTLRCSPRSGDLSVYWYQQSLDQGLQFLIQYYNGEERAKGNILERFSAQQFPDLHSELNLSSLELGDSALYFCASSVGQPNTGELFFGEGSRLTVL.

There are a few counts of this clone. Here the CDR3 DNA reads TGTGCCAGCTCACTGAGGACTAGCGGGGGCCCCCAGTCCCTCAATGAGCAGTTCTTC. Its protein is CASSLRTSGGPQSLNEQFF. The V and J genes are TRBV18 and TRBJ2-1, with TRBD2 identical over 13 bases. There are 19 residues in the CDR3. The trim removed 4 bases at V and 6 bases at J, leaving 15 bases unmatched. Germline CDR1 and CDR2: KGHSH and LQKENI.

The V call is TRBV30, the J call TRBJ2-2; D may be TRBD1 (7 bases). The CDR3 runs 13 residues. CDR1 and CDR2 from the germline V gene are GTSNPN and SVGIG (reference sequence). V lost 8 bases, J lost 2 bases, and 12 bases lay in between. As DNA, the CDR3 is TGTGCCGGGGGGACAGTAAACACCGGGGAGCTGTTTTTT. Protein product: CAGGTVNTGELFF.

This clone was recorded once. The chain combines TRBV2 with TRBJ2-1; 7 bases agree with TRBD2. The germline V gene has CDR1 SNHLY and CDR2 FYNNEI. CDR3 length: 14 residues. Losses at the gene ends were 4 bases for V and 6 bases for J; bases not matched to a gene: 6. CDR3 in DNA: TGTGCCAGCAGTGCGGGGGGAAGAGTCAATGAGCAGTTCTTC. Its protein is CASSAGGRVNEQFF.

The chain uses TRBV19 and TRBJ2-7, with 7 bases lining up with TRBD2. The germline CDR1 and CDR2 sequences are LNHDA and SQIVND (reference sequence). The CDR3 length is 15 residues. V shed 5 bases and J 0 bases; nucleotides not matched to a gene: 7. The CDR3 sequence: CASSPLAAHSYEQYF. CDR3 coding DNA: TGTGCCAGTAGTCCCCTAGCGGCCCACTCCTACGAGCAGTACTTC.

The chain links TRBV27 to TRBJ1-2; D is undetermined. There are 14 residues in the CDR3. CDR1 MNHEY and CDR2 SMNVEV come from the germline V gene (reference sequence). Trimming removed 6 bases from V and 8 bases from J, with 19 bases in between. DNA of the CDR3: TGTGCCAGCAGCTACCGGCGGGGAAGTTCCGGCTACACCTTC. Its protein is CASSYRRGSSGYTF.

The chain recombines TRBV11-3 with TRBJ1-1; the match to TRBD1 covers 9 bases. Looked up from germline, CDR1 is SGHNT and CDR2 is YENEEA. The CDR3 is made up of 13 amino acids. V lost 7 bases to trimming and J lost 1 base; unmatched junction nucleotides: 1. The CDR3 loop is CASKDRGNTEAFF. The CDR3 DNA is TGTGCCAGCAAGGACAGGGGGAACACTGAAGCTTTCTTT.

The V call is TRBV5-4, the J call TRBJ2-5; 12 nucleotides align to TRBD2. The length of the CDR3 is 16 residues. Trimming at V came to 4 bases and at J to 7 bases, leaving 11 bases not matched to a gene. Germline CDR1 reads SGHNT; CDR2 reads YYREEE (reference sequence). This CDR3 reads CASSPLAGGTVGTQYF. Here the CDR3 DNA reads TGTGCCAGCAGCCCTCTAGCGGGGGGGACTGTTGGGACCCAGTACTTC.

This clone turned up a few times. The chain has TRBV7-2 and TRBJ1-4, with 9 bases identical to TRBD1. In germline, CDR1 is SGHTA, CDR2 FQGNSA. V shed 4 bases, J shed 7 bases, and the junction held 7 bases outside the gene matches. The CDR3 spans 15 residues. The CDR3 nucleotides are TGTGCCAGCAGCTCCAGACAGGGGGGAGGTGAAAAACTGTTTTTT. Translation gives CASSSRQGGGEKLFF.

The chain couples TRBV4-2 to TRBJ1-4; 12 bases match TRBD1. CDR1 and CDR2 (germline): LGHNA, YNFKEQ. V lost 6 bases to trimming and J lost 2 bases; unmatched junction nucleotides: 4. The CDR3 covers 16 residues. The CDR3 bases are TGTGCCAGCAGTCTGGGACAGGGGGCCACTAATGAAAAACTGTTTTTT. Its protein is CASSLGQGATNEKLFF.

V gene TRBV7-3 combines with J gene TRBJ2-2; 7 bases map to TRBD2. V lost 5 bases to trimming and J lost 4 bases; unmatched junction nucleotides: 4. CDR1 is SGHTA and CDR2 is FQGTGA in the germline V gene. This CDR3 has 14 residues. The CDR3 protein is CASSPSGGTGELFF. For the CDR3, the DNA is TGTGCCAGCAGCCCCTCGGGGGGCACCGGGGAGCTGTTTTTT.